The entry below gives a single T cell receptor (beta chain) sequence along with its context. This entry comes from a study of shared clonotypes between healthy human individuals. Study details: Per donor, CD8 memory used one plate, CD8 naive used two, CD4 memory used three and CD4 naive used three.

Every subset had its genomic DNA shared out evenly among several immunoSEQ plates. Roughly 27,000 T cell genomes, or about 190 ng DNA, went into the sorted-subset replicate PCRs. Sequencing was performed with immunoSEQ multiplex PCR; in TCRdb, only in-frame clones are kept and a portion is missing. Found here are some 2.1 million clones, around 93% of them singletons; the top ten hold around 1.7%. Unmatched junction bases numbered 5, after V lost 7 bases and J lost 1 base. This CDR3 spans 14 amino acids. The germline gives CDR1 MDHEN, CDR2 SYDVKM. Naive CD8 populations comprised CD45RO-negative cells positively selected for CCR7, excluding terminally differentiated effector memory CD45RA+ cells. The donors were all Caucasian adults (living in Nashville, Tennessee).

This chain uses TRBV28 with TRBJ2-3, with 7 bases identical to TRBD2. The source material was naive CD8+ T cells from PBMCs. This TCR was sampled from a man aged 18 to 35 in good health. Some clones in this sample may be carry-over from other donors' samples. This chain's CDR3 is CASNQRGGTDTQYF. The CDR3 region has the DNA TGTGCCAGCAACCAGCGGGGAGGCACAGATACGCAGTATTTT.